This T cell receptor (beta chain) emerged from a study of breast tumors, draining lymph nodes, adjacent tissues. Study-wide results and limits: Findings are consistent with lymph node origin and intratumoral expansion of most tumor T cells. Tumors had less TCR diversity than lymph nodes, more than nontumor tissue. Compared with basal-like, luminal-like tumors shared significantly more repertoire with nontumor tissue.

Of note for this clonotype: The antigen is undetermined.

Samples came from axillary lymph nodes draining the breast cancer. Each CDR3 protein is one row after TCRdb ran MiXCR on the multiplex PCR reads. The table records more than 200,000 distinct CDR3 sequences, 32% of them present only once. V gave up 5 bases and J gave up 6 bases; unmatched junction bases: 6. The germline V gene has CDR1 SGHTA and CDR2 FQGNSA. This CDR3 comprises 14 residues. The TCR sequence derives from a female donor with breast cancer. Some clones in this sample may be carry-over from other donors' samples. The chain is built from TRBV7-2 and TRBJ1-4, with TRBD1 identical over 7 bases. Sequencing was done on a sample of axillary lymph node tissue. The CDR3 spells CASSHDRDDEKLFF. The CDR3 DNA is TGTGCCAGCAGCCACGACAGGGATGATGAAAAACTGTTTTTT.